Described below is a single T cell receptor (beta chain) sequence and its context. Antigen: not known. The CDR3 is made up of 12 amino acids. Germline lookup yields CDR1 MNHEY and CDR2 SMNVEV (reference sequence). With 5 bases clipped from V and 5 bases from J, the junction kept 1 base outside the gene matches. Sequencing used immunoSEQ multiplex PCR; TCRdb keeps in-frame clones, though not all of them. The table shows roughly 76,000 clones, with less than 85% occurring only once. This sample was included in a study of T cells in localized non-small cell lung cancer. Study-level points and caveats: Uninvolved adjacent lung had more T cell clonality than any other tissue, topping tumor. Among the top 100 tumor clones, a median 57 appeared in adjacent lung.

The chain joins TRBV27 to TRBJ2-7; 9 bases map to TRBD1. This receptor was obtained from a man between 35 and 75 years old with stage II squamous cell lung carcinoma. The sample in question was PBMCs, obtained before any cancer treatment. The CDR3 loop reads CASSGQGNEQYF. The CDR3 coding sequence is TGTGCCAGCAGTGGACAGGGGAACGAGCAGTACTTC.